The rows below give T cell receptor beta chains drawn from one sample of a study of glioma-infiltrating T cells after dendritic cell vaccination. TCRdb's copy holds only in-frame clones and misses some; the assay was immunoSEQ multiplex PCR. The profile shows about 92,000 clones, more than 75% of them singletons. The source material was blood, sampled before dendritic cell vaccination. The receptor source for this set is a human donor with glioblastoma. Both conserved end residues are part of each CDR3. The D gene is left open where the match is weak. Not all rows give a size; the values are once, few, many and, for expanded clones, a class.

>.|.|TRBV21-1|TRBJ2-1
TGTGCCAGCAGCGCGGGGACTAGCGGGACCCCCTACAATGAGCAGTTCTTC
CASSAGTSGTPYNEQFF
>.|.|TRBV7-2|TRBJ1-6
TGTGCCAGCAGTCCCCCCGGGAGGGCAGGGAATTCACCCCTCCACTTT
CASSPPGRAGNSPLHF
>.|.|TRBV4-2|TRBJ1-5
TGTGCCAGCAGCCAAGAGGACAAGCATTGGGATAGCAATCAGCCCCAGCATTTT
CASSQEDKHWDSNQPQHF
>.|.|TRBV7-8|TRBJ2-2
TGTGCCAGCAGCTTAGATCCTTCCGGGGAGCTGTTTTTT
CASSLDPSGELFF
>TRBD1|.|TRBV7-9|TRBJ1-2
TGTGCCAGCAGCTCCGGGACAGGGAGTAAGGATGGCTACACCTTC
CASSSGTGSKDGYTF
>TRBD2|.|TRBV15|TRBJ2-3
TGTGCCACCAGCAGGATTGGGACTAGCGGGTCTGATATACGCCAGTATTTT
CATSRIGTSGSDIRQYF
>TRBD2|.|TRBV4-1|TRBJ2-7
TGCGCCAGCAGCCATGGGGGGGACGAGCAGTACTTC
CASSHGGDEQYF
>.|.|TRBV7-3|TRBJ2-5
TGTGCCAGCAGCTTAAGTGGAGGCAGACAAGAGACCCAGTACTTC
CASSLSGGRQETQYF
>.|.|TRBV29-1|TRBJ1-1
TGCAGCGTTCGGGATGGGGGGATGGGGAACACTGAAGCTTTCTTT
CSVRDGGMGNTEAFF
>.|.|TRBV7-6|TRBJ2-1
TGTGCCAGCAGCTTAGGTGGGCGAAATGAGCAGTTCTTC
CASSLGGRNEQFF
>TRBD1|.|TRBV10-3|TRBJ2-7
TGTGCCATCAGTGAGTTGGGACAGGGAGACACCTACGAGCAGTACTTC
CAISELGQGDTYEQYF
>.|.|TRBV25-1|TRBJ1-1
TGTGCCAGCAGTGACTCTCTGAACACTGAAGCTTTCTTT
CASSDSLNTEAFF
>TRBD1|.|TRBV19|TRBJ2-2
TGTGCCAGTAGTACCCCGGGACAGGGACGCCCGGGGGAGCTGTTTTTT
CASSTPGQGRPGELFF
>.|.|TRBV5-1|TRBJ2-6
TGCGCCAGCAGCTTGACTGGCAGGGCGGTCTCTGGGGCCAACGTCCTGACTTTC
CASSLTGRAVSGANVLTF
>TRBD2|.|TRBV5-1|TRBJ2-5
TGCGCCAGCGGTATTGGGGGAACGGGACTAGCGGGACCCCAAGAGACCCAGTACTTC
CASGIGGTGLAGPQETQYF
>TRBD1|.|TRBV30|TRBJ2-2
TGTGCCGGGGCCGGGACAGGGGTTATGCACGGGGAGCTGTTTTTT
CAGAGTGVMHGELFF
>.|.|TRBV11-2|TRBJ2-2
TGTGCCAGCAGCTTAGATCGAGGAACCGGGGAGCTGTTTTTT
CASSLDRGTGELFF
>TRBD1|.|TRBV10-1|TRBJ2-7
TGCGCCAGCAGTGAGCCGGAACCGGGACAGGGGAACTACGAGCAGTACTTC
CASSEPEPGQGNYEQYF
>.|.|TRBV7-3|TRBJ1-1
TGTGCCAGCAGCGCCTCTTCGGGGGACACTGAAGCTTTCTTT
CASSASSGDTEAFF
>.|.|TRBV25-1|TRBJ2-1
TGTGCCAGCAGTTCCTCCGGGGGATACAATGAGCAGTTCTTC
CASSSSGGYNEQFF
>TRBD1|.|TRBV7-6|TRBJ2-7
TGTGCCAGCAGCGCCGAAGCCGGGACAGGGGTCATCTTTGGCTACGAGCAGTACTTC
CASSAEAGTGVIFGYEQYF
>.|once|TRBV29-1|TRBJ2-3
TGCAGCGTTGAAGATCTGGAGACTCACGTTCCCACAGATACGCAGTATTTT
CSVEDLETHVPTDTQYF